This T cell receptor beta chain was recorded in a study of OX40 agonist ivuxolimab in advanced cancers. A note on the overall study: Ivuxolimab was a fully human IgG2 agonistic monoclonal antibody targeting the costimulatory receptor OX40 (CD134). Intravenous ivuxolimab was administered to patients every 2 weeks at six dose levels: 0.01, 0.1, 0.3, 1.5, 3 and 10 mg/kg. Of the roughly 52 patients in dose escalation, 19 had hepatocellular carcinoma, around 15 had melanoma, 9 had renal cell carcinoma and 9 had head and neck cancer. A male proportion of roughly 80% and a mean age of 60 years, ranging from about 23 to 90, were recorded for the dose-escalation cohort. Prior anti-PD-1, anti-PD-L1 or anti-CTLA-4 therapy was permitted, and checkpoint inhibitors had been received by less than 45% of dose-escalation patients. Partial responses occurred in three dose-escalation patients, of whom one had hepatocellular carcinoma and two had cutaneous melanoma. Peripheral TCRbeta sequencing aimed to test whether ivuxolimab altered TCR sequence diversity and caused clonal T-cell expansion. The paper describes the monotherapy dose-escalation part (N ≈ 50 patients) of the phase I trial of ivuxolimab. Overall study results and their limits: The antigen specificity of the clonally expanded peripheral T cells was not determined. At doses of 0.1 to 3.0 mg/kg, clonal expansion of both CD4+ and CD8+ blood T cells was observed from baseline to week 6. In the 0.1-3.0 mg/kg groups, partial responders were among the patients with the lowest normalized peripheral clonal expansion, particularly in CD8+ T cells. After ivuxolimab, more expanded clones were found on average in CD8+ T cells than in CD4+ T cells. Low levels of normalized T-cell clonal expansion were also shown by some nonresponding patients.

To sequence the TCRbeta CDR3 region, genomic DNA was isolated from the sorted cells. The immunoSEQ Assay was used for sequencing of TCRbeta CDR3 regions. TCRdb took this table from immuneACCESS and kept in-frame rearrangements with V and J called. Such tables lack part of the clones; where checked against another copy, unresolved V genes explain under half of the gap, and the rest is unexplained. For this sample the table gives about 76,000 clones, of which around 86% were detected only once. The ten largest clones add up to roughly 3.1% of the sample. The CDR3 runs 14 amino acids, cysteine and phenylalanine included. Only the CDR3 DNA stays, 42 bases, in frame from base 1. Sequences MNHEY (CDR1) and SVGAGI (CDR2) are obtained from the germline V gene. V sheds 6 bases and J sheds 0 bases, leaving 9 bases between their ends. Concerning this clone: This clone's antigen is unknown. Base-call qualities are not available, and no considerably larger clone is one nucleotide away.

Patients with autoimmune disease history or receiving systemic immunosuppression were excluded from the trial. Peripheral blood for TCR sequencing was drawn from every dose cohort at baseline, at cycle 4 day 1 and at cycle 7 day 1. The samples were taken from a phase I, first-in-human, multicenter, open-label dose-escalation trial of ivuxolimab. Adults with locally advanced or metastatic melanoma, renal cell carcinoma, hepatocellular carcinoma or head and neck squamous cell carcinoma were enrolled in the trial. Before TCR sequencing, CD4+ and CD8+ T cells were separately sorted from peripheral blood.

The rearranged segments are TRBV6-5 and TRBJ1-5, with the D gene not confidently named. The sequence was collected from an adult with an advanced solid tumor such as melanoma, head and neck, liver or kidney cancer. The specimen was CD4+ or CD8+ T cells sorted from blood, collected in a trial of the OX40 agonist ivuxolimab. In nucleotide form, the sequence is TGTGCCAGCAGCGTCAGGCATAGCAATCAGCCCCAGCATTTT. The translation is CASSVRHSNQPQHF.